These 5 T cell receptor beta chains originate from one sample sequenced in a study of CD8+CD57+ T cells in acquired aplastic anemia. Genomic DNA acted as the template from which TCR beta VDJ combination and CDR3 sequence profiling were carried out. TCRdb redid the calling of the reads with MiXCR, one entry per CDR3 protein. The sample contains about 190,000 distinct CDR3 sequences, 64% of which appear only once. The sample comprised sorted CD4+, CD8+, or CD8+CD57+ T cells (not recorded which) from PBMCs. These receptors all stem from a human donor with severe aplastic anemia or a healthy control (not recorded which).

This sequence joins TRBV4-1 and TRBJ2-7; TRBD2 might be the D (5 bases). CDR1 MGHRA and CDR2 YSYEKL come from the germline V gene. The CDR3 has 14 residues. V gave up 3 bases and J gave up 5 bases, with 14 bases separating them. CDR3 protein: CASSQELESHEQYF. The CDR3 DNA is TGCGCCAGCAGCCAGGAACTAGAATCCCACGAGCAGTACTTC.

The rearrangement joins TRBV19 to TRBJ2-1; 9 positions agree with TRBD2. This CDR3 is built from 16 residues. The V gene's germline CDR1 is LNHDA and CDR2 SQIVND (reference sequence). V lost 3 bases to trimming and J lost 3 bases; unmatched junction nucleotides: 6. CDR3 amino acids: CASSMEERGDYNEQFF. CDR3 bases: TGTGCCAGTAGTATGGAGGAGCGGGGGGACTACAATGAGCAGTTCTTC. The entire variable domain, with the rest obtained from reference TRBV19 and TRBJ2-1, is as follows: DGGITQSPKYLFRKEGQNVTLSCEQNLNHDAMYWYRQDPGQGLRLIYYSQIVNDFQKGDIAEGYSVSREKKESFPLTVTSAQKNPTAFYLCASSMEERGDYNEQFFGPGTRLTVL.

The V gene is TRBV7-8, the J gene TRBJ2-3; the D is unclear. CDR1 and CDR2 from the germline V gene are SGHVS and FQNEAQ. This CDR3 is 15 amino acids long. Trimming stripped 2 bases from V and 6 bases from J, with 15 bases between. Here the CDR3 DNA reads TGTGCCAGCAGCTTACGAGCGTTTAGAGGCGATACGCAGTATTTT. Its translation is CASSLRAFRGDTQYF.

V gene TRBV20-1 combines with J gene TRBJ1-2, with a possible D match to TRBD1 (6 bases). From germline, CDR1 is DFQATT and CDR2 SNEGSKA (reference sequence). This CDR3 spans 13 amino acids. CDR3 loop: CSAEGGGSYGYTF. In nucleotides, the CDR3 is TGCAGCGCTGAGGGGGGCGGTTCCTATGGCTACACCTTC.

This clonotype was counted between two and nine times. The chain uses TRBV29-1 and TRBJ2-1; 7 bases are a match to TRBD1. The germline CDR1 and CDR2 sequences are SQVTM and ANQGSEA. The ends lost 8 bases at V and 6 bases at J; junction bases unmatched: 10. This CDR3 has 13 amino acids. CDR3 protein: CSCNRGTGNEQFF. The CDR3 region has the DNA TGCAGCTGTAACAGGGGCACGGGCAATGAGCAGTTCTTC.